This TCR beta chain was profiled in a study of blood T cell repertoires in COVID-19. Authors' analysis steps: For nucleated cells, counts were estimated from reference gene primer amplification. Libraries were prepared by immunoSEQ multiplex PCR; TCRdb keeps only in-frame clonotypes and omits some of them. The D gene and trimming were derived from the DNA, and the V and J assignments and clone size from that table. The sample holds roughly 360,000 clones, approximately 88% seen once. CDR1 is SGHKS, CDR2 YYEKEE, per germline (reference sequence). V dropped 0 bases and J dropped 3 bases, with 12 bases sitting between them. The CDR3 has 15 amino acids.

The V and J genes are TRBV5-5 and TRBJ1-1, with a tentative D call TRBD1 (6 bases). The sample was PBMCs or T cells enriched from blood (not recorded which). The clonotype originates from a woman in her 30s with acute COVID-19. The CDR3 DNA is TGTGCCAGCAGCTTGGGGGCAGGGGAGTACACTGAAGCTTTCTTT. Its translation is CASSLGAGEYTEAFF.